This T cell receptor beta chain was observed in a study of OX40 agonist ivuxolimab in advanced cancers. Germline CDR1 SGHRS, CDR2 YFSETQ. This CDR3 has 15 residues. Losses at the gene ends were 3 bases for V and 5 bases for J; bases not matched to a gene: 7. Libraries were prepared by immunoSEQ multiplex PCR; TCRdb keeps only in-frame clonotypes and omits some of them. Among more than 50,000 clones, approximately 84% were seen once, and the ten largest hold around 13%. The source material was CD4+ or CD8+ T cells sorted from blood, sampled in a trial of the OX40 agonist ivuxolimab. The gene calls are TRBV5-1 and TRBJ2-5; TRBD2 agrees at 10 bases. This TCR derives from an adult with an advanced solid tumor such as melanoma, head and neck, liver or kidney cancer. This CDR3 reads CASSSSSGRGETQYF. CDR3 bases: TGCGCCAGCAGCTCATCTAGCGGGAGAGGGGAGACCCAGTACTTC.